This is a list of T cell receptor beta chains from one sample in a study of human T cells and chemical hapten exposure. TCRdb used MiXCR to reprocess the RACE reads, holding one entry per CDR3 protein. Among approximately 89,000 distinct CDR3 sequences, less than 8% were seen once, and the ten largest hold 1.3%. The starting material was whole blood, obtained in connection with sensitization to the hapten diphenylcyclopropenone (DPC). The receptors derive from a woman aged 30 to 39 with alopecia areata. Some clones in this sample may be carry-over from other donors' samples. Both conserved end residues are part of each CDR3. The order of the fields is CDR3 protein, CDR3 DNA, D gene, clone size, J gene, V gene. D genes are given only for firm matches. A row's size may be missing; if present it is once, few, many or a size class.

CDR3: CASSLRTEAFF
DNA: TGTGCCAGCAGCTTGAGGACAGAAGCTTTCTTT
D: -
size: many
J: TRBJ1-1
V: TRBV5-6

CDR3: CASRTTGGFANYGYTF
DNA: TGTGCCAGCAGGACTACAGGGGGCTTCGCTAACTATGGCTACACCTTC
D: TRBD1
size: many
J: TRBJ1-2
V: TRBV5-5

CDR3: CASSYQTSRREKLFF
DNA: TGTGCCAGCAGTTACCAGACTTCCAGGCGGGAAAAACTGTTTTTT
D: -
size: -
J: TRBJ1-4
V: TRBV6-2/TRBV6-3

CDR3: CASSLYGGNNEKLFF
DNA: TGTGCCAGCAGCTTGTACGGGGGCAATAATGAAAAACTGTTTTTT
D: -
size: many
J: TRBJ1-4
V: TRBV5-5

CDR3: CATSRDSYRGNIQYF
DNA: TGTGCCACCAGCAGAGATTCTTACCGGGGAAACATTCAGTACTTC
D: -
size: many
J: TRBJ2-4
V: TRBV15

CDR3: CASKVGNQPQHF
DNA: TGTGCCAGCAAAGTAGGCAATCAGCCCCAGCATTTT
D: -
size: many
J: TRBJ1-5
V: TRBV12-3/TRBV12-4

CDR3: CASSFSSIVASGNTIYF
DNA: TGTGCCAGCAGCTTTTCGAGCATAGTAGCCTCTGGAAACACCATATATTTT
D: -
size: few
J: TRBJ1-3
V: TRBV7-9

CDR3: CATGTGGQDTEAFF
DNA: TGTGCCACAGGGACAGGGGGTCAGGACACTGAAGCTTTCTTT
D: TRBD1
size: -
J: TRBJ1-1
V: TRBV10-3

CDR3: CASNPISGGAGEQFF
DNA: TGTGCCAGCAACCCAATTAGCGGGGGGGCCGGTGAGCAGTTCTTC
D: TRBD2
size: many
J: TRBJ2-1
V: TRBV6-1

CDR3: CSARSGGSNQPQHF
DNA: TGCAGTGCTAGGTCGGGGGGTAGCAATCAGCCCCAGCATTTT
D: -
size: many
J: TRBJ1-5
V: TRBV20-1

CDR3: CASSESGPGANVLTF
DNA: TGTGCCAGCAGTGAATCCGGGCCCGGGGCCAACGTCCTGACTTTC
D: -
size: few
J: TRBJ2-6
V: TRBV25-1

CDR3: CASSSRQGGNEQFF
DNA: TGTGCCAGCAGCTCGAGACAGGGAGGGAATGAGCAGTTCTTC
D: -
size: many
J: TRBJ2-1
V: TRBV11-2

CDR3: CASRMDRNTEAFF
DNA: TGTGCCAGCAGAATGGACAGGAACACTGAAGCTTTCTTT
D: -
size: many
J: TRBJ1-1
V: TRBV2

CDR3: CASSPYSDTSTDTQYF
DNA: TGTGCCAGCTCACCATACAGCGACACGAGCACAGATACGCAGTATTTT
D: -
size: many
J: TRBJ2-3
V: TRBV18

CDR3: CASSFRRTPDTQYF
DNA: TGTGCCAGCAGCTTTAGGCGGACTCCAGATACGCAGTATTTT
D: -
size: many
J: TRBJ2-3
V: TRBV7-2

CDR3: CASSLEQRALGPTEAFF
DNA: TGTGCCAGCAGTTTAGAACAGAGGGCCCTGGGCCCCACTGAAGCTTTCTTT
D: -
size: few
J: TRBJ1-1
V: TRBV27

CDR3: CASSQDFPDSGNTIYF
DNA: TGTGCCAGCAGCCAAGATTTCCCGGACTCTGGAAACACCATATATTTT
D: -
size: -
J: TRBJ1-3
V: TRBV3-1

CDR3: CSARDQGGQPQHF
DNA: TGCAGTGCTAGAGATCAGGGAGGTCAGCCCCAGCATTTT
D: -
size: -
J: TRBJ1-5
V: TRBV20-1

CDR3: CASSLEGRSDTQYF
DNA: TGTGCCAGCAGCTTAGAAGGCAGGTCAGATACGCAGTATTTT
D: -
size: many
J: TRBJ2-3
V: TRBV7-2

CDR3: CASSGGGTEAFF
DNA: TGTGCCAGCAGCGGGGGGGGCACTGAAGCTTTCTTT
D: -
size: many
J: TRBJ1-1
V: TRBV12-3/TRBV12-4

CDR3: CGSSPAGWGSGNTIYF
DNA: TGTGGCAGCAGCCCCGCCGGATGGGGGTCCGGAAACACCATATATTTT
D: -
size: -
J: TRBJ1-3
V: TRBV3-1

CDR3: CASSATGFEAFF
DNA: TGTGCCAGCAGCGCCACAGGGTTTGAAGCTTTCTTT
D: -
size: many
J: TRBJ1-1
V: TRBV6-6

CDR3: CASSQSGRHYGYTF
DNA: TGTGCCAGCAGCCAATCGGGGCGGCACTATGGCTACACCTTC
D: -
size: many
J: TRBJ1-2
V: TRBV16

CDR3: CAARQGLAGGTDTQYF
DNA: TGTGCCGCTCGCCAGGGTCTAGCGGGGGGCACAGATACGCAGTATTTT
D: TRBD2
size: -
J: TRBJ2-3
V: TRBV10-3